Given below is one TCR beta chain in context. The source of the sample is a study of PD-1 blockade in classical Hodgkin lymphoma. With no exception, relapse followed autologous stem cell transplantation in all patients, and brentuximab vedotin exposure varied. Assay: immunoSEQ multiplex PCR; the TCRdb copy retains only in-frame clones and omits some. Here the sample spans 75,000 to 100,000 clones, roughly 81% being singletons. The source material was peripheral blood mononuclear cells (PBMCs), sampled before the second cycle of nivolumab. This TCR was recovered from a human donor with classical Hodgkin lymphoma.

CDR3 DNA: TGTGCCAGCAGCGGGGGACAGGGTAACATTCAGTACTTC. This translates into CASSGGQGNIQYF. The rearrangement links TRBV11-2 to TRBJ2-4; TRBD1 agrees at 9 bases. The V and J ends lost 5 bases and 7 bases, in that order; junction bases with no gene match: 3. Germline CDR1 is SGHAT and CDR2 is FQNNGV. The CDR3 contains 13 residues.